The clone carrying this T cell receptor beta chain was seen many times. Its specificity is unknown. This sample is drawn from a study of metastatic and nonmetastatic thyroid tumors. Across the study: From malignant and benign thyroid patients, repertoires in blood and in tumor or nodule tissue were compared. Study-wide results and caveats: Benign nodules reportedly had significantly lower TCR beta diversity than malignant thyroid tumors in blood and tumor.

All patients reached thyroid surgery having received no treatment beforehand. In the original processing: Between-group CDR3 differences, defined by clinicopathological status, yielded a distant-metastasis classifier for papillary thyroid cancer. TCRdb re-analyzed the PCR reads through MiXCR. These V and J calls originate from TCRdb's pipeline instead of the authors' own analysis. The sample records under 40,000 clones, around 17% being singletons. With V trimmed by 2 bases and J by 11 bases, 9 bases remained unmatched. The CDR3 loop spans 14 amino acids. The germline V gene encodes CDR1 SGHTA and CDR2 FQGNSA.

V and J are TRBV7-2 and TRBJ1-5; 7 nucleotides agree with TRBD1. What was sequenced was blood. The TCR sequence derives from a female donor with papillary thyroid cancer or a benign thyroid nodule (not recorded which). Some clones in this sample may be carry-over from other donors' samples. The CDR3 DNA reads TGTGCCAGCAGCTTAACTTTCCAGGGGGGGGCCCAGCATTTT. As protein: CASSLTFQGGAQHF.